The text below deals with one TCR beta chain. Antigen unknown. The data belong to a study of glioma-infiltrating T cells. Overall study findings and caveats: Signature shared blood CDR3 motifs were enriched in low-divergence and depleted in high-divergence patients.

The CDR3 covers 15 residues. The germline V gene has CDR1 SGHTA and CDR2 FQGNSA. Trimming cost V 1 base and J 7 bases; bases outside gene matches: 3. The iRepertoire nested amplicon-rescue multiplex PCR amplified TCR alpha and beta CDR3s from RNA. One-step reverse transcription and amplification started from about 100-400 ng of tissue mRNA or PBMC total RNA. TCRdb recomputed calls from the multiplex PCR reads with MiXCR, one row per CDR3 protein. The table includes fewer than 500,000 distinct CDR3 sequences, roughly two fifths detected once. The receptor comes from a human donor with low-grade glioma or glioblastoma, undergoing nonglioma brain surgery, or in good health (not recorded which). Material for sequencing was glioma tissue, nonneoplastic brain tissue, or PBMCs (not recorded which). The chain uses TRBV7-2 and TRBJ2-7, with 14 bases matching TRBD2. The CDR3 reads CASSLEGLAGEEQYF. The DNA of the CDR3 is TGTGCCAGCAGCTTAGAGGGACTAGCGGGAGAAGAGCAGTACTTC.